A single TCR beta chain is shown here with its context. The target antigen is unknown. This record comes from a study of T cell repertoires in cytomegalovirus infection. Whole-study context: TCR beta signatures that were public indicated CMV infection and matching HLA type. Study-wide points: Cumulative frequency of public TCR beta families picked out carriers of CMV plus the relevant HLA. Within the response measured ex vivo, HLA-C-restricted CMV-specific TCR beta clonotypes were dominant.

The V gene lost 4 bases and the J gene lost 6 bases, with 7 bases spanning the gap. There are 10 residues in the CDR3. The germline gives CDR1 DFQATT, CDR2 SNEGSKA (reference sequence). From the reads, TCRdb called clonotypes with MiXCR, one entry per CDR3 protein. Among just under 550,000 distinct CDR3 sequences listed, about 25% were seen once. This TCR was sampled from a human donor in good health (CMV status not recorded). Some clones in this sample may be carry-over from other donors' samples. The specimen was PBMCs. The gene calls are TRBV20-1 and TRBJ2-7; D uncertain. The CDR3 bases are TGCAGTGCTATGGGTACCGAGCAGTACTTC. Its protein product is CSAMGTEQYF.